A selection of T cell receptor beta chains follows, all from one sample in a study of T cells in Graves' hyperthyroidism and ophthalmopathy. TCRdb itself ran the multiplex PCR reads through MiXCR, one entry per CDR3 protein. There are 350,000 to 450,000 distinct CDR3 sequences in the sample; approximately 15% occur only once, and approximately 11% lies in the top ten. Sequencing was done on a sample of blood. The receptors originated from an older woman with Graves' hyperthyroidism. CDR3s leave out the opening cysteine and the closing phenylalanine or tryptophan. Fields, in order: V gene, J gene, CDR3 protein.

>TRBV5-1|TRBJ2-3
ASSVRPGQSTDTQY
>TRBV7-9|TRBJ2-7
ASSTGTGVREQY
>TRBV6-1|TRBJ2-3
ASSESGPDTQY
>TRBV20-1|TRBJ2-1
SARIGGNNEQF
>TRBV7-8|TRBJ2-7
ASLAGVRNGQY
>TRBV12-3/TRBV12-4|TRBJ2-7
ASSPPQGPSEQY
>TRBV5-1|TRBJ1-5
ASSLWPGQPQH
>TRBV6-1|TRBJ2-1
ASSYTYRDEQF
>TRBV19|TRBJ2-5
ASSKFRGEQETQY
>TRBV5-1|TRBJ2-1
ASSPRQVSDNEQF
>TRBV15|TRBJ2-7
ATSRAPTGGSYEQY
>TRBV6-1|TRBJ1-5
ASSTGQGYQPQH
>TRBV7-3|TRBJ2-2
ASSPQGFGTGELF
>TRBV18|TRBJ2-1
ASSPDAEAGEQF
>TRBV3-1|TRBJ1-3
ASSLLSGGIGNTIY
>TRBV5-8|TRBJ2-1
ASSRPTSGSPGTVGQF
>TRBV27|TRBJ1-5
ASRQGDQPQH
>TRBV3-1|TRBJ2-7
ASSQGSGGKGEQY
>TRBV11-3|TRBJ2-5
ASSLSGGEETQY
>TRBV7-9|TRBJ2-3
ASSLVSVGTDTQY
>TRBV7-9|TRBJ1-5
ASSPGGGRQPQH
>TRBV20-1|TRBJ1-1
SASPPGKDTEAF
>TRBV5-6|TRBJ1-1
ASSPMTVLNTEAF
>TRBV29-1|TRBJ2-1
SVLLAFEQF
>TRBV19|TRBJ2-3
ASTRTSGGTDTQY
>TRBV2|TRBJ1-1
AGRGANTEAF
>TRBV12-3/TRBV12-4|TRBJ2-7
ASRISGRGYEQY
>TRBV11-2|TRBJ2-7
ASSSPGLAGREQY
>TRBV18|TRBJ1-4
VSSRISTNEKLF
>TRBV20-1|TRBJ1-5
SGQAIGYSNQPQH
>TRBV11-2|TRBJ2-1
ASSLTALAGGNNEQF
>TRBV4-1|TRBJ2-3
ASSQGVAGNTDTQY
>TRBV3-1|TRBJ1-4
ASSPRDRNEKLF